Below are 5 T cell receptor beta chains sequenced from a single sample in a study of T cell responses to AZD1222 COVID-19 vaccine. Method: immunoSEQ multiplex PCR; TCRdb's copy keeps in-frame clones and lacks some. This sample has around 99,000 clones, with approximately 90% found just once. This specimen consisted of peripheral blood, obtained on day 0 of AZD1222 vaccination. All receptors come from an adult in good health.

The chain recombines TRBV29-1 with TRBJ2-3; TRBD1 matches at 9 bases. The V gene's germline CDR1 is SQVTM and CDR2 ANQGSEA. Losses at the gene ends were 8 bases for V and 2 bases for J; bases not matched to a gene: 11. The CDR3 has 15 residues. DNA for the CDR3: TGCAGCTTTTCAAAGGGACAGGGATACACAGATACGCAGTATTTT. Residues: CSFSKGQGYTDTQYF.

The chain uses TRBV20-1 and TRBJ2-2; D unclear. Germline CDR1 DFQATT, CDR2 SNEGSKA (reference sequence). The CDR3 totals 11 residues. The V end lost 2 bases, the J end lost 6 bases, and 4 bases lay between the germline ends. DNA for the CDR3: TGCAGTGCTAGAAGGTCCGGGGAGCTGTTTTTT. It translates to CSARRSGELFF.

The chain couples TRBV30 to TRBJ2-3, with 8 bases identical to TRBD1. V was pared by 1 base and J by 3 bases, with 9 bases of the junction left unmatched. This CDR3 contains 16 residues. Germline CDR1 reads GTSNPN; CDR2 reads SVGIG (reference sequence). The chain's CDR3 is CAWSAPPRGRTDTQYF. The DNA of the CDR3 is TGTGCCTGGAGTGCCCCCCCCAGGGGGCGTACAGATACGCAGTATTTT.

The genes are TRBV7-3 and TRBJ2-1; D call uncertain. Deletions cut 5 bases from V and 7 bases from J, with 15 bases between. CDR3 length equals 14 residues. Looked up from germline, CDR1 is SGHTA and CDR2 is FQGTGA. The CDR3 spells CASSLGPAYNEQFF. DNA for the CDR3: TGTGCCAGCAGCCTCGGACCAGCTTATAATGAGCAGTTCTTC.

The J gene is TRBJ1-5, the V gene TRBV7-6, with 7 positions matching TRBD1. V lost 5 bases and J lost 9; bases outside the gene matches: 10. The CDR3 consists of 14 residues. Germline CDR1 is SGHVS and CDR2 is FNYEAQ. Here the CDR3 DNA reads TGTGCCAGCAGCCATGACAGGGAAGTAGGGCCCCAGCATTTT. Amino acids: CASSHDREVGPQHF.